Each of the 9 T cell receptor beta chains below was sequenced from the same sample in a study of cytomegalovirus exposure and HLA in healthy donors. The study ran its PCR with 60 Vbeta and 13 Jbeta primers. TCRdb keeps only in-frame clones here, not all; method: immunoSEQ multiplex PCR. The sample yields 150,000 to 200,000 clones, around four fifths seen once. Sequencing input: PBMCs. The source is a man between 40 and 49 years old in good health and CMV-seropositive.

The V gene is TRBV10-3, the J gene TRBJ1-3, with D possibly TRBD1 on 5 matching bases. The V and J ends lost 1 base and 1 base respectively, with 8 bases between them. Per the germline V gene, CDR1 is ENHRY and CDR2 is SYGVKD. This CDR3 has 15 amino acids. The CDR3 region is CAISEWGRSGNTIYF. The CDR3 DNA sequence: TGTGCCATCAGTGAGTGGGGGAGGTCTGGAAACACCATATATTTT.

The V and J genes are TRBV5-1 and TRBJ2-4; TRBD1 agrees at 9 bases. Trimming at V came to 1 base and at J to 7 bases, leaving 12 bases not matched to a gene. Germline lookup yields CDR1 SGHRS and CDR2 YFSETQ. This CDR3 region has 17 residues. The DNA for the CDR3 is TGCGCCAGCAGCTTGACAGTGGGGAGGACAGGGGATAACATTCAGTACTTC. It codes for CASSLTVGRTGDNIQYF.

V and J are TRBV5-8 and TRBJ1-2; D is ambiguous. This CDR3 region has 13 residues. Germline V CDR1 and CDR2: SGHTS, YDEGEE. V lost 0 bases and J lost 8, with 11 bases in between. The CDR3 is CASSLALGRGYTF. CDR3 bases: TGTGCCAGCAGCTTGGCCTTGGGCAGGGGCTACACCTTC.

The chain is built from TRBV5-6 and TRBJ2-1; possibly TRBD2 for D (6 bases). This CDR3 contains 12 residues. V was clipped by 3 bases and J by 9 bases, with 10 bases between them. Germline CDR1 is SGHDT and CDR2 is YYEEEE. CDR3 in amino acids: CASSSGLIEQFF. CDR3 DNA: TGTGCCAGCAGCTCGGGACTCATTGAGCAGTTCTTC.

The chain joins TRBV9 to TRBJ2-2; D is perhaps TRBD1 (6 bases). The CDR3 contains 15 residues. Trimming left V 4 bases short and J 5 bases short, with 15 bases between. Per the germline V gene, CDR1 is SGDLS and CDR2 is YYNGEE. In nucleotides, the CDR3 is TGTGCCAGCAGCCCCTACATAGGGGGAACCGGGGAGCTGTTTTTT. Translating gives CASSPYIGGTGELFF.

V usage is TRBV27 and J usage is TRBJ2-3; D is perhaps TRBD1 (6 bases). Germline V CDR1 and CDR2: MNHEY, SMNVEV (reference sequence). The V end lost 7 bases, the J end lost 1 base, and 18 bases lay between the germline ends. The CDR3 runs 16 residues. CDR3 protein: CASTTLRGPGTDTQYF. The CDR3 nucleotides read TGTGCCAGCACCACACTCAGGGGACCCGGCACAGATACGCAGTATTTT.

Here the CDR3 DNA reads TGCGCCAGCAGCTTGGCCCCAGGAAGCTCCTACAATGAGCAGTTCTTC. This encodes CASSLAPGSSYNEQFF. This sequence joins TRBV5-1 and TRBJ2-1; no reliable D call. In germline, CDR1 is SGHRS, CDR2 YFSETQ. This CDR3 region has 16 residues. Deletions cut 0 bases from V and 0 bases from J, with 10 bases between.

The chain has TRBV18 and TRBJ1-2, with 8 bases lining up with TRBD1. With 3 bases clipped from V and 5 bases from J, the junction kept 8 bases outside the gene matches. The length of the CDR3 is 15 residues. Germline CDR1 and CDR2: KGHSH and LQKENI. The CDR3 sequence: CASSPGQASFYGYTF. The CDR3 nucleotides are TGTGCCAGCTCACCGGGACAGGCGTCTTTTTATGGCTACACCTTC.

The rearrangement uses TRBV5-4 and TRBJ1-2; 9 bases align to TRBD1. The CDR3 runs to 15 residues. Trimming took 3 bases from V and 0 from J; bases not matched to a gene: 3. Germline CDR1 SGHNT, CDR2 YYREEE (reference sequence). CDR3 sequence (DNA): TGTGCCAGCAGCTCGCGACAGGGGGCTAACTATGGCTACACCTTC. It translates to CASSSRQGANYGYTF.